These 6 T cell receptor beta chains came from one sample sequenced in a study of metastatic and nonmetastatic thyroid tumors. TCRdb recomputed clones from the PCR reads via MiXCR. The sample includes some 18,000 clones, more than 30% of them seen just once. Thyroid surgery was preceded by no treatment in any patient. The sample consisted of tumor tissue. The receptors derive from a female donor with papillary thyroid cancer or a benign thyroid nodule (not recorded which). Some clones in this sample may be carry-over from other donors' samples.

The chain joins TRBV15 to TRBJ2-5, with a weak D call TRBD2 (6 bases). CDR1 LNHNV and CDR2 YYDKDF come from the germline V gene (reference sequence). Trimming left V 5 bases short and J 4 bases short, with 11 bases between. The CDR3 loop spans 13 amino acids. Here the CDR3 DNA reads TGTGCCACCAGCTCGGGAGTAGGAGAGACCCAGTACTTC. Its translation is CATSSGVGETQYF.

In this sample, this clone turned up a few times. The chain employs TRBV27 and TRBJ2-7; D not certain. Trimming pared 6 bases from V and 3 bases from J, leaving 15 bases between. Germline CDR1 is MNHEY and CDR2 is SMNVEV (reference sequence). The CDR3 runs 14 residues. The CDR3 nucleotides read TGTGCCAGCAGATCCACACACGGTCACTACGAGCAGTACTTC. It encodes CASRSTHGHYEQYF.

The chain links TRBV3-1 to TRBJ1-6; no definite D call. Germline lookup yields CDR1 LGHDT and CDR2 YNNKEL (reference sequence). Trimming removed 0 bases at V and 6 bases at J, with 15 bases between. The CDR3 loop spans 17 amino acids. CDR3 in amino acids: CASSQDLWANFNSPLHF. The CDR3 bases are TGTGCCAGCAGCCAAGATCTTTGGGCGAATTTTAATTCACCCCTCCACTTT.

This clone was recorded many times. The chain combines TRBV12-3 or TRBV12-4 with TRBJ2-1; maybe TRBD2 (5 bases). Between the trimmed V and J ends, which lost 5 bases and 2 bases, there was a span of 7 bases. The CDR3 consists of 13 residues. The CDR3, as DNA: TGTGCCAGCAGTACCGGGACCTACAATGAGCAGTTCTTC. It specifies CASSTGTYNEQFF.

This chain connects TRBV19 to TRBJ1-6; D gene unclear. Germline V gives CDR1 LNHDA, CDR2 SQIVND (reference sequence). V lost 4 bases, J lost 11 bases, and 12 bases lay in between. The CDR3 is made up of 13 amino acids. CDR3 sequence (DNA): TGTGCCAGTAGTAGCCAGTTGGGAACACCCCTCCACTTT. Translating it yields CASSSQLGTPLHF.

The chain links TRBV28 to TRBJ1-2; possible D gene TRBD1, 6 bases. The CDR3 extends over 14 amino acids. V was shortened by 3 bases and J by 4 bases, with 12 bases between the two germline ends. Germline CDR1 is MDHEN and CDR2 is SYDVKM. DNA for the CDR3: TGTGCCAGCAGTTTTGCAGGGGTTGGCTATGGCTACACCTTC. Amino acid sequence: CASSFAGVGYGYTF.